This TCR beta chain came from a study of T cell responses to AZD1222 COVID-19 vaccine (dated by TCRdb to the early 2020s). Describing the broader study: AZD1222 recipients given second doses at about 4 weeks or at about 12 weeks were pooled, since spike-specific TCR depth and breadth were not found to differ between the two schedules. TCR sequencing covered over 230 trial participants: 200 to 220 given two doses of AZD1222 and 26 given two doses of MenACWY control vaccine. Trial participants were enrolled by age into subgroups of 18-55, 56-69 and 70-plus years, and roughly 160, 29 and 62 TCR-sequenced participants, respectively, were included in these subgroups.

Summary of the overall study and its limitations: Conclusions about previously exposed vaccinees are limited, since just five or six AZD1222 recipients were seropositive for SARS-CoV-2 at baseline. Epitopes outside the regions mutated in the B.1.351 and B.1.1.7 variants were reportedly recognized by nearly half of the unique spike-specific TCRs. Most participants were white British and females outnumbered males, and the authors suggested that clonal diversity may have been underestimated. In the small 56-69-year group, the increase in depth fell short of significance, most likely because of low power. The whole spike protein was spanned by vaccine-associated CD4 TCRs, and dominant responses were seen in regions 160-218 and 743-854. Because no day 14 peak-response samples were available, the repertoires could be characterized only after the peak T cell response. After two AZD1222 doses, both the breadth and the depth of spike-specific TCRs were significantly higher than at day 0 and than in MenACWY recipients.

As to this clone: The antigen it recognizes is unknown. It has no much larger one-base neighbor in the sample; base qualities were not kept.

In the paper's terms, the time point label means: baseline before first vaccination. Vaccinee samples were obtained from the UK trials COV001 and COV002, which included a single-blind randomized controlled phase 2/3 trial of AZD1222 (ChAdOx1 nCoV-19) in healthy adults. For TCRbeta chain sequencing, PBMC samples from trial participants were taken at day 0 and at day 28 after the second dose. The CDR3 regions of human TCRbeta chains were subjected to immunosequencing. Per the source publication's procedure: Repertoire TCRs were matched against a reference library of SARS-CoV-2-specific TCRs generated with the MIRA antigen-specificity platform. Breadth was defined as the fraction of unique TCRs that were SARS-CoV-2-associated. Depth was defined as the fraction of total T cells that were SARS-CoV-2-associated. Using the MIRA data, every spike-specific TCR was mapped to the spike region that the TCR reacted to and assigned to either a CD4 or a CD8 class. Log10-transformed breadth and depth values were compared by one-way ANOVA with Sidak's multiple comparisons tests. As stored in TCRdb, this immuneACCESS dataset retains in-frame rearrangements with V and J assigned. A fraction of the clones does not appear; measured against another copy, unresolved V genes explain less than half of the discrepancy, and the remainder lacks a known reason. V, J and clone size are taken as reported in that table, and D and trimming were inferred from the DNA itself. The table for this sample lists approximately 150,000 clones; more than 85% of them were counted only once. The biggest ten clones account for approximately 5.4% of the sample.

V has 6 bases trimmed and J has 2 bases trimmed; junction bases matching no gene number 4. There are 15 amino acids in the CDR3, from cysteine to phenylalanine inclusive. The entry retains the CDR3 DNA only, 45 bases that are in frame from base 1. CDR1 is given as ENHRY and CDR2 as SYGVKD, both from the germline V gene. The receptor was isolated from an adult in good health. The chain is made from TRBV10-3 and TRBJ1-3, with TRBD1 identical over 10 junction bases. Sequenced material: peripheral blood, taken on day 0 of AZD1222 vaccination. In nucleotides, the sequence is TGTGCCATCAGGGGGGACAGGGGCCCTGGAAACACCATATATTTT. Its protein is CAIRGDRGPGNTIYF.